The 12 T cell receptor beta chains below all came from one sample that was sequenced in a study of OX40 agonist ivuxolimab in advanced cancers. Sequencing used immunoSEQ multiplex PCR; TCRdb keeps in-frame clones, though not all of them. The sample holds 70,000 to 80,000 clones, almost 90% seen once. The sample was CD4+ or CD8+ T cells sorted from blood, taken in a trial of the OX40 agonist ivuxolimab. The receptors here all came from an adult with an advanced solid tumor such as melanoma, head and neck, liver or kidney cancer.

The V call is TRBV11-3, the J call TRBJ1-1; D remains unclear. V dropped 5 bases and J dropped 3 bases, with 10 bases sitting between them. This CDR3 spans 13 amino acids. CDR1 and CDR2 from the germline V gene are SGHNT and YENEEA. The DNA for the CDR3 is TGTGCCAGCAGCCCAACCCCGGACACTGAAGCTTTCTTT. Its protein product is CASSPTPDTEAFF.

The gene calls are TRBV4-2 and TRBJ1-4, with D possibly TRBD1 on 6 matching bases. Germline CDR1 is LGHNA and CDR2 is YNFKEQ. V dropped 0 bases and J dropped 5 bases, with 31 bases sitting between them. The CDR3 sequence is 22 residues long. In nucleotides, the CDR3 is TGTGCCAGCAGCCAAGATAGGGTGGCAGGGGCTAGGGAGGTAAGAAGAAATGAAAAACTGTTTTTT. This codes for CASSQDRVAGAREVRRNEKLFF.

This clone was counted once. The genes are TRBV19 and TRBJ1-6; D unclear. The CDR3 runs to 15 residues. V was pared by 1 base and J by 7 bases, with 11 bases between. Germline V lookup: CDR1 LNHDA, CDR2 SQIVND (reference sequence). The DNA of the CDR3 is TGTGCCAGTAGTATAGCGTATCAGGAAAATTCACCCCTCCACTTT. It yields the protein CASSIAYQENSPLHF.

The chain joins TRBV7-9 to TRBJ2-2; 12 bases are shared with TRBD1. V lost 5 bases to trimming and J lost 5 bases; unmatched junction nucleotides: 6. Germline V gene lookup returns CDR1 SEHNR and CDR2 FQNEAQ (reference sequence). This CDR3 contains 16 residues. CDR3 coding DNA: TGTGCCAGCAGCCCCGGGACAGGGGGCCGGACCGGGGAGCTGTTTTTT. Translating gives CASSPGTGGRTGELFF.

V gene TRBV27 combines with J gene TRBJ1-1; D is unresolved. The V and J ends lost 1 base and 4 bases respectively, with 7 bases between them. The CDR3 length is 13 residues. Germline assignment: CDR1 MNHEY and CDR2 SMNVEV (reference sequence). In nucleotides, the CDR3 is TGTGCCAGCAGTTTATTGGGTTCCACTGAAGCTTTCTTT. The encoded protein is CASSLLGSTEAFF.

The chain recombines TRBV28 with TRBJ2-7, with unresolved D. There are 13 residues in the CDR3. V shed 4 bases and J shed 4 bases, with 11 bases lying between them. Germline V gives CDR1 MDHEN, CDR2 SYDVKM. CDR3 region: CASSSSQTYEQYF. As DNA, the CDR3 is TGTGCCAGCAGTTCGTCGCAGACTTACGAGCAGTACTTC.

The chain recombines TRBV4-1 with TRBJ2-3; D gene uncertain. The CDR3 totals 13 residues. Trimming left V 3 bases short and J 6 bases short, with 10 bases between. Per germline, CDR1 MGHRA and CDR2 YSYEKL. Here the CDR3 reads CASSHTYGDTQYF. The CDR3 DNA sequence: TGCGCCAGCAGCCATACCTATGGCGATACGCAGTATTTT.

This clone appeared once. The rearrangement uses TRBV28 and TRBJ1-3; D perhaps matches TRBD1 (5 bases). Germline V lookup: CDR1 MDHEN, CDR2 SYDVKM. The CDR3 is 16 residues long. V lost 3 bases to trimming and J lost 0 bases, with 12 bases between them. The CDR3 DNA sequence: TGTGCCAGCAGTTTCATTTTGGGGGACTCTGGAAACACCATATATTTT. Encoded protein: CASSFILGDSGNTIYF.

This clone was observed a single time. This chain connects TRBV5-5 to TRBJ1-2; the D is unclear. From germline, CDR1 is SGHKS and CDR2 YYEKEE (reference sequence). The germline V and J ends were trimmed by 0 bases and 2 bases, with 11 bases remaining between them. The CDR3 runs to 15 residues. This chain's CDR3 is CASSLEYSPNYGYTF. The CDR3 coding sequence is TGTGCCAGCAGCTTGGAGTATTCCCCGAACTATGGCTACACCTTC.

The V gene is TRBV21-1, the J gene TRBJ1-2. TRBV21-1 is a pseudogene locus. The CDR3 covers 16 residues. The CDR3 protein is CASSLGRGDNNYGYTF. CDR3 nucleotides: TGTGCCAGCAGTCTCGGCCGGGGGGACAACAACTATGGCTACACCTTC.

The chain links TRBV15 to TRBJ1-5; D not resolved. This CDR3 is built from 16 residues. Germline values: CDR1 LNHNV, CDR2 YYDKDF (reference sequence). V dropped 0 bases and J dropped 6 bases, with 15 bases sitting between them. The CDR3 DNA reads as TGTGCCACCAGCAGAGATGGGATGACGGTTGGTCAGCCCCAGCATTTT. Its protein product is CATSRDGMTVGQPQHF.

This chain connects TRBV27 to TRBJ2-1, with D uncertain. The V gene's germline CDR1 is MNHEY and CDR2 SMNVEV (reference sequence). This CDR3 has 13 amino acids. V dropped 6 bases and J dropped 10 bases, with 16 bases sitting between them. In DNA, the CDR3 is TGTGCCAGCAGGCTCACGAGCTATAGGGAGCAGTTCTTC. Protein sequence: CASRLTSYREQFF.